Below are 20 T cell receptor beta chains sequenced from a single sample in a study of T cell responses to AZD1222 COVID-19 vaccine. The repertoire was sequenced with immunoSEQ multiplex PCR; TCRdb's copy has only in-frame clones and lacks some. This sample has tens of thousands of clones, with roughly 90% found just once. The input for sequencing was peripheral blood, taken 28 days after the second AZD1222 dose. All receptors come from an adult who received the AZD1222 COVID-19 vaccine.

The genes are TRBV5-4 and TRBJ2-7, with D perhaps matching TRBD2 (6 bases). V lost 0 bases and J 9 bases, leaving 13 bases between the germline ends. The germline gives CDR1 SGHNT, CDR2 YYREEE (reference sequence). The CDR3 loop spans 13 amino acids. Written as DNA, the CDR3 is TGTGCCAGCAGCTTGGACTGGGACTCGGGGCAGTACTTC. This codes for CASSLDWDSGQYF.

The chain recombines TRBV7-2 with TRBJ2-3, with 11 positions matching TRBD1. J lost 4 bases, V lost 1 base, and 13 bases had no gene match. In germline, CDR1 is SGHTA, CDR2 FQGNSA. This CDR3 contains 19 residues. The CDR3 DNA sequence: TGTGCCAGCAGCTTAGGCAGGAATTATGGGGACAGGGGGGCAGATACGCAGTATTTT. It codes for CASSLGRNYGDRGADTQYF.

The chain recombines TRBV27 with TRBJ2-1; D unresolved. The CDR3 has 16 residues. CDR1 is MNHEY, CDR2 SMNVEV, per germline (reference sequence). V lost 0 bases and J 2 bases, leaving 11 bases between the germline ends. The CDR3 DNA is TGTGCCAGCAGTTTATCGCCTGCCCTAGCCTACAATGAGCAGTTCTTC. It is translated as CASSLSPALAYNEQFF.

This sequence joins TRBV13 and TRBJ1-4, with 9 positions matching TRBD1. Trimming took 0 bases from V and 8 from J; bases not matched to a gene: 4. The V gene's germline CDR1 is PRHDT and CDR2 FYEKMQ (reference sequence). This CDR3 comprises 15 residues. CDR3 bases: TGTGCCAGCAGCTTAGGACAGGGGGCGGGAGAAAAACTGTTTTTT. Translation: CASSLGQGAGEKLFF.

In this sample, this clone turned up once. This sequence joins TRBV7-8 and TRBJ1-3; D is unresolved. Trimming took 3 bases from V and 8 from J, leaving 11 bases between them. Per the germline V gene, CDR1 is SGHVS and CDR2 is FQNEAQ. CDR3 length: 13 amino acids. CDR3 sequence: CASSLSMTDTIYF. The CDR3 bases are TGTGCCAGCAGCTTGTCCATGACGGACACCATATATTTT.

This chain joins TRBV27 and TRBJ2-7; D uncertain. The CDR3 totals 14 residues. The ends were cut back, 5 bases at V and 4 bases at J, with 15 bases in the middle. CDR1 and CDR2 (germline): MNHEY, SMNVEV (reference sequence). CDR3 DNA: TGTGCCAGCAGTGGGTTAGGTCAGAATTACGAGCAGTACTTC. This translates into CASSGLGQNYEQYF.

CDR3 sequence: CASSLINEQFF. The CDR3 DNA follows: TGTGCCAGCAGCCTGATAAATGAGCAGTTCTTC. This chain connects TRBV6-5 to TRBJ2-1, with D unclear. The CDR3 is made up of 11 amino acids. Germline CDR1 reads MNHEY; CDR2 reads SVGAGI. V was trimmed by 6 bases and J by 7 bases, leaving 7 bases between them.

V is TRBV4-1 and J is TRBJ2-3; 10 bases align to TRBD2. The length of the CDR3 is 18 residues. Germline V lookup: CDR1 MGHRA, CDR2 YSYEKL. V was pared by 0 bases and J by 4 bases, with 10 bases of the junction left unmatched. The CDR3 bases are TGCGCCAGCAGCCAAGATCGGGAGCGGGGGGGCCGCCCAGATACGCAGTATTTT. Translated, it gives CASSQDRERGGRPDTQYF.

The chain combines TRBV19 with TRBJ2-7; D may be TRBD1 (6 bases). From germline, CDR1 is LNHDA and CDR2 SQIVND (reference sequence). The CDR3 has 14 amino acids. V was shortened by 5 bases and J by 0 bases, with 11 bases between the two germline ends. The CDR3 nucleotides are TGTGCCAGTAGTCCCCGGACAGCCTCCTACGAGCAGTACTTC. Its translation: CASSPRTASYEQYF.

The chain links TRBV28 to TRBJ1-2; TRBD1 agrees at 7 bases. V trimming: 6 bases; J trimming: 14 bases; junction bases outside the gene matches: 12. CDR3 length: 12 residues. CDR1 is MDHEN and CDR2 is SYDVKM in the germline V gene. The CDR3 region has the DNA TGTGCCAGCAGAGACAGTCAGAGGGGACAGACCTTC. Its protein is CASRDSQRGQTF.

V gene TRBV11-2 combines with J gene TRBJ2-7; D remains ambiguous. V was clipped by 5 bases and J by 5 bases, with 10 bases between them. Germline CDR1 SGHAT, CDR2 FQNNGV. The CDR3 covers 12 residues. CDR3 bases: TGTGCCAGCAGCCCCCCCCGGGACGAGCAGTACTTC. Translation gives CASSPPRDEQYF.

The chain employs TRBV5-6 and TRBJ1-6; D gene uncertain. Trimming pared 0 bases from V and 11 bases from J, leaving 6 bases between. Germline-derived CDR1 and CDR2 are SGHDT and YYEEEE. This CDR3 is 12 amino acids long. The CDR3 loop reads CASSLGAPPLHF. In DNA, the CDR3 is TGTGCCAGCAGCTTGGGGGCTCCACCCCTCCACTTT.

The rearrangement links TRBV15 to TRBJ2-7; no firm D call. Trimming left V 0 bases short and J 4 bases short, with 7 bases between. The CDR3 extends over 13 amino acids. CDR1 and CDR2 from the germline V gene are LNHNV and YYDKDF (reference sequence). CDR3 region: CATSRDSGYEQYF. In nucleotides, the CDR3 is TGTGCCACCAGCAGAGATTCCGGGTACGAGCAGTACTTC.

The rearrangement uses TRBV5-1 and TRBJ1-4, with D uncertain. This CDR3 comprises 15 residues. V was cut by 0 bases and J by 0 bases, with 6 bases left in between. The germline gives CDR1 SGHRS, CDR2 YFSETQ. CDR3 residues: CASSLAGSTNEKLFF. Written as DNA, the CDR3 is TGCGCCAGCAGCTTGGCGGGGTCAACTAATGAAAAACTGTTTTTT.

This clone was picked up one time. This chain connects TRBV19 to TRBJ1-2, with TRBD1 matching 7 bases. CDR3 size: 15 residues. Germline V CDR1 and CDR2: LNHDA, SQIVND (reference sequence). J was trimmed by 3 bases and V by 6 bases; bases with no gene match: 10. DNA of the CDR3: TGTGCCAGTAGAGAGGGACAGAGCCAACACTATGGCTACACCTTC. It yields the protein CASREGQSQHYGYTF.

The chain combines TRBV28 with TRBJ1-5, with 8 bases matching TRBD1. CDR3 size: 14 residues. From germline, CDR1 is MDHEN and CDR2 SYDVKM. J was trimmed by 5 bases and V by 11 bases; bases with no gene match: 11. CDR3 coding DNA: TGTGCCGGGGTCTCGCAGGGGGCTCATCAGCCCCAGCATTTT. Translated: CAGVSQGAHQPQHF.

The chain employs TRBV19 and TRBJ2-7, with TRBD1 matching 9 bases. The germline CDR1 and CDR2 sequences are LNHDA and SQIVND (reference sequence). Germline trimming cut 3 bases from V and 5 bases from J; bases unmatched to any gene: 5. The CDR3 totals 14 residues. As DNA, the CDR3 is TGTGCCAGTAGTATGGGGGACAGGGTTGACGAGCAGTACTTC. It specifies CASSMGDRVDEQYF.

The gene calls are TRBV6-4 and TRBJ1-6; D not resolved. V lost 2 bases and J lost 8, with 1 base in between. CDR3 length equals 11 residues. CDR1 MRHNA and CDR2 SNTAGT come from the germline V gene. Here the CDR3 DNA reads TGTGCCAGCAGTGACGATTCACCCCTCCACTTT. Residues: CASSDDSPLHF.

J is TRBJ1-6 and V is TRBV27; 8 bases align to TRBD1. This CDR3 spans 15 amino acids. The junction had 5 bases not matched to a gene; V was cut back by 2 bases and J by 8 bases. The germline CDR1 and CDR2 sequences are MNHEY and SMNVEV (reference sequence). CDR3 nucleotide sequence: TGTGCCAGCAGTTTAGGGGACAGGAGGGATTCACCCCTCCACTTT. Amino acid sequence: CASSLGDRRDSPLHF.

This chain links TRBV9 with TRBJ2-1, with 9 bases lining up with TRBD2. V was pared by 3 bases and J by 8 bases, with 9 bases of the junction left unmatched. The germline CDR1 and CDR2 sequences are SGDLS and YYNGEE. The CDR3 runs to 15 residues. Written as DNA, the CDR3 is TGTGCCAGCAGCGAGGGGGTAGCGGGGGAGTATGAGCAGTTCTTC. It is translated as CASSEGVAGEYEQFF.